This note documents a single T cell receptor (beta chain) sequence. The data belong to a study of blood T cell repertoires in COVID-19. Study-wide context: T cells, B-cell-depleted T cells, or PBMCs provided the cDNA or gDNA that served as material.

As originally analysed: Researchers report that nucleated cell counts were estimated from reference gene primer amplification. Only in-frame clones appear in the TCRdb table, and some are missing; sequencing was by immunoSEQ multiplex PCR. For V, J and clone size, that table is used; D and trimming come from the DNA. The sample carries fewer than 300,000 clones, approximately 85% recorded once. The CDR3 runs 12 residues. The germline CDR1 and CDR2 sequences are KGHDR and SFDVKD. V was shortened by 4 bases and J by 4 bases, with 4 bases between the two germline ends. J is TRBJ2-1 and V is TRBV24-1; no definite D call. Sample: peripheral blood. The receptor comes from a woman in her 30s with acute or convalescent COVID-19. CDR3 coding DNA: TGTGCCACCAGTGAAATATACAATGAGCAGTTCTTC. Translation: CATSEIYNEQFF.